A single sample is the source of the 2 T cell receptor beta chains below, sequenced in a study of blood T cell repertoires in COVID-19. Data came from immunoSEQ multiplex PCR; TCRdb stores just in-frame clones and leaves some out. The table records roughly 700,000 clones, 80% to 90% of them present only once. The sequencing input was peripheral blood. The receptor source for this set is a woman aged 18-29 years with acute or convalescent COVID-19.

This chain uses TRBV2 with TRBJ1-2, with D unclear. CDR3 size: 13 residues. Looked up from germline, CDR1 is SNHLY and CDR2 is FYNNEI. The germline V and J ends were trimmed by 7 bases and 2 bases, with 11 bases remaining between them. The CDR3 nucleotides read TGTGCCAGCAAAGCGTCCGGAAACTATGGCTACACCTTC. Residues: CASKASGNYGYTF.

This clone has only one observation. This sequence joins TRBV29-1 and TRBJ2-3; 9 nucleotides align to TRBD1. V lost 0 bases and J lost 0; bases outside the gene matches: 7. This CDR3 is built from 17 residues. The V gene's germline CDR1 is SQVTM and CDR2 ANQGSEA. The CDR3: CSVEDHDRGGSTDTQYF. CDR3 bases: TGCAGCGTTGAAGATCATGACAGGGGGGGAAGCACAGATACGCAGTATTTT.